This T cell receptor beta chain originates from a study of regulatory T cells in long-lasting Graves disease. For TCR beta, libraries came from iRepertoire HTBI primers and Arm-PCR of CDR3 regions. TCRdb recomputed calls from the multiplex PCR reads with MiXCR, one row per CDR3 protein. The sample shows about 620,000 distinct CDR3 sequences, roughly 16% of them seen only once. Time point here: newly diagnosed GD, antithyroid drugs for less than 3 months. Generation of the TCR library employed RNA extracted from PBMCs. The sample also formed part of further work on T cells in Graves' hyperthyroidism and ophthalmopathy.

This TCR came from a woman in her thirties with Graves disease. Material: peripheral blood mononuclear cells (PBMCs), obtained at new diagnosis, from a patient treated with antithyroid drugs.

The CDR3 region is CASSLHTTINTEAFF. CDR3 coding DNA: TGCGCCAGCAGCTTACATACAACAATCAACACTGAAGCTTTCTTT. The V and J genes are TRBV5-1 and TRBJ1-1; no definite D call. Trimming took off 2 bases at V and 2 bases at J, with 13 bases between the two ends. Germline V gene lookup returns CDR1 SGHRS and CDR2 YFSETQ. This CDR3 is 15 amino acids long. Drawing the rest from reference TRBV5-1 and TRBJ1-1, the complete variable domain is KAGVTQTPRYLIKTRGQQVTLSCSPISGHRSVSWYQQTPGQGLQFLFEYFSETQRNKGNFPGRFSGRQFSNSRSEMNVSTLELGDSALYLCASSLHTTINTEAFFGQGTRLTVV.